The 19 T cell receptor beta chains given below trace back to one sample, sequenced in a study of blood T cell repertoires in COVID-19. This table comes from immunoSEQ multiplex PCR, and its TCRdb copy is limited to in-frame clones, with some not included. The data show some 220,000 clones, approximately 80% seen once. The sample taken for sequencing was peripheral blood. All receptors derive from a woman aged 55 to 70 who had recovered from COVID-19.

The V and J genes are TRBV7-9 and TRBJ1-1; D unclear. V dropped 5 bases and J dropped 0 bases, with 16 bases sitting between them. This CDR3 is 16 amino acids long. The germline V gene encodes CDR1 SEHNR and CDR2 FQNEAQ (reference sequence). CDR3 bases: TGTGCCAGCAGCCCTCCTCACGACGGGGTGAACACTGAAGCTTTCTTT. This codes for CASSPPHDGVNTEAFF.

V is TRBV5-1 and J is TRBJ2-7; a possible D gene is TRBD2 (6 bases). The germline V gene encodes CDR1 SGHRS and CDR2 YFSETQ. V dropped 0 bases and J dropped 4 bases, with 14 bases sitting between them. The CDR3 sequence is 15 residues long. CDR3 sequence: CASSLGTSGGYEQYF. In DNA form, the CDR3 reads TGCGCCAGCAGCTTGGGGACGTCCGGGGGATACGAGCAGTACTTC.

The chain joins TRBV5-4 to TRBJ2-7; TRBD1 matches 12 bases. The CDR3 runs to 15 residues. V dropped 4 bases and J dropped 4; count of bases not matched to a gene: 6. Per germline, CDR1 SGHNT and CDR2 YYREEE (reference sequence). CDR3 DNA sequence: TGTGCCAGCAGCCTCGGGACAGGGGGCACATACGAGCAGTACTTC. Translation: CASSLGTGGTYEQYF.

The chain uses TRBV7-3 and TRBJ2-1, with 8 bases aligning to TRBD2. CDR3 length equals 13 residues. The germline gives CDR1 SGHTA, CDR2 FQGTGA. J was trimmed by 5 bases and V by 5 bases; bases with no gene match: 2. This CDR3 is CASSRTSNNEQFF. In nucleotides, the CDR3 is TGTGCCAGCAGCCGGACTAGCAACAATGAGCAGTTCTTC. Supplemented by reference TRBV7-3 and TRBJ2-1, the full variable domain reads GAGVSQTPSNKVTEKGKYVELRCDPISGHTALYWYRQSLGQGPEFLIYFQGTGAADDSGLPNDRFFAVRPEGSVSTLKIQRTERGDSAVYLCASSRTSNNEQFFGPGTRLTVL.

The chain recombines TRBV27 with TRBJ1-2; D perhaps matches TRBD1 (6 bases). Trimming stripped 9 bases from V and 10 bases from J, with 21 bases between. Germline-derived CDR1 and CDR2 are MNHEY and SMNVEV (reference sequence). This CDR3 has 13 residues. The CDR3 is CASGQSMASDYTF. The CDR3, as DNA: TGTGCCAGTGGACAGTCTATGGCTAGTGACTACACCTTC.

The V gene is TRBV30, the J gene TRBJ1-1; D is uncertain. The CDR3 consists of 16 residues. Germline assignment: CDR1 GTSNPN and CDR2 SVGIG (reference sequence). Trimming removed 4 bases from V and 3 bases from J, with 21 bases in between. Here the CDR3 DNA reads TGTGCCTGGAAACCGCCTGAAGGGAGATCGTACACTGAAGCTTTCTTT. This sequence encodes CAWKPPEGRSYTEAFF.

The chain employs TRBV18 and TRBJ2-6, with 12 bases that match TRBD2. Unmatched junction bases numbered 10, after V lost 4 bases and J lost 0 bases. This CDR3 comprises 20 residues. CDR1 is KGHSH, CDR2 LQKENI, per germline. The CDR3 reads CASSLQRLAGAYSGANVLTF. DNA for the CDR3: TGTGCCAGCTCACTACAAAGACTAGCGGGGGCCTACTCTGGGGCCAACGTCCTGACTTTC. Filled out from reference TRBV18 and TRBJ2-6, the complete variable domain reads NAGVMQNPRHLVRRRGQEARLRCSPMKGHSHVYWYRQLPEEGLKFMVYLQKENIIDESGMPKERFSAEFPKEGPSILRIQQVVRGDSAAYFCASSLQRLAGAYSGANVLTFGAGSRLTVL.

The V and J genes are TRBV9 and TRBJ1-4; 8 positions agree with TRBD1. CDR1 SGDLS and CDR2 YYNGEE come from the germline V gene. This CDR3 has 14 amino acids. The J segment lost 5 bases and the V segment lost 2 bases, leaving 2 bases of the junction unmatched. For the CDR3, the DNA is TGTGCCAGCAGCGTGGGACAGGAGAATGAAAAACTGTTTTTT. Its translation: CASSVGQENEKLFF.

The CDR3: CASSRRPGQGSRVDTEAFF. DNA of the CDR3: TGTGCCAGCAGCCGAAGACCGGGACAGGGGAGCAGAGTAGACACTGAAGCTTTCTTT. The chain carries TRBV7-8 and TRBJ1-1; 10 nucleotides match TRBD1. The trim removed 5 bases at V and 3 bases at J, leaving 18 bases unmatched. The CDR3 runs to 19 residues. Germline CDR1 reads SGHVS; CDR2 reads FQNEAQ.

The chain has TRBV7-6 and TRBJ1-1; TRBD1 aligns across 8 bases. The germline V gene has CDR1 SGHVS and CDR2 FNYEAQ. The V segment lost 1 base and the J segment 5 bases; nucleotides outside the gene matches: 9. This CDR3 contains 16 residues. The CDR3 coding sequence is TGTGCCAGCAGCTTAGGGGTGGTCAGGGGGCGGACTGAAGCTTTCTTT. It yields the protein CASSLGVVRGRTEAFF. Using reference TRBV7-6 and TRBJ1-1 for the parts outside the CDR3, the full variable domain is GAGVSQSPRYKVTKRGQDVALRCDPISGHVSLYWYRQALGQGPEFLTYFNYEAQQDKSGLPNDRFSAERPEGSISTLTIQRTEQRDSAMYRCASSLGVVRGRTEAFFGQGTRLTVV.

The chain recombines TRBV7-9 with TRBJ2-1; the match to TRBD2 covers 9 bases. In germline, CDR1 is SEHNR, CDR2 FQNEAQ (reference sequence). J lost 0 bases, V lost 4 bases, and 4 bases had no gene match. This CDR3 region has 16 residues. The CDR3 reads CASSWLAGSSYNEQFF. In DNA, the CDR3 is TGTGCCAGCAGCTGGCTAGCGGGGAGCTCCTACAATGAGCAGTTCTTC.

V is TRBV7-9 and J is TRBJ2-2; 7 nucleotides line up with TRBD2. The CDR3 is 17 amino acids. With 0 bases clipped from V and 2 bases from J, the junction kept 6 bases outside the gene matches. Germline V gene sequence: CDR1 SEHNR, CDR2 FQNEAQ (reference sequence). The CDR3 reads CASSLARGTVNTGELFF. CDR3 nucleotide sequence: TGTGCCAGCAGCTTAGCGCGGGGGACGGTTAACACCGGGGAGCTGTTTTTT.

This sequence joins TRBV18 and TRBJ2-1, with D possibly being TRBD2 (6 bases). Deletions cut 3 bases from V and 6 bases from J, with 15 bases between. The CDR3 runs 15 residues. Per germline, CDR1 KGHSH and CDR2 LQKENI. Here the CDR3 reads CASSPTGTGANEQFF. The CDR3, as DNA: TGTGCCAGCTCACCCACCGGGACTGGGGCCAATGAGCAGTTCTTC. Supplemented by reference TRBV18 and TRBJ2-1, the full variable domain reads NAGVMQNPRHLVRRRGQEARLRCSPMKGHSHVYWYRQLPEEGLKFMVYLQKENIIDESGMPKERFSAEFPKEGPSILRIQQVVRGDSAAYFCASSPTGTGANEQFFGPGTRLTVL.

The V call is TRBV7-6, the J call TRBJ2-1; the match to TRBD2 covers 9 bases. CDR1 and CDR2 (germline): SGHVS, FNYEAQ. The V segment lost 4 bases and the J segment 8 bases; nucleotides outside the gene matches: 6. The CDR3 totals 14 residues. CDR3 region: CASSSSGGPDEQFF. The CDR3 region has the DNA TGTGCCAGCAGCTCCAGCGGGGGGCCGGATGAGCAGTTCTTC. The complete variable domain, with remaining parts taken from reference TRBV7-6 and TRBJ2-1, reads GAGVSQSPRYKVTKRGQDVALRCDPISGHVSLYWYRQALGQGPEFLTYFNYEAQQDKSGLPNDRFSAERPEGSISTLTIQRTEQRDSAMYRCASSSSGGPDEQFFGPGTRLTVL.

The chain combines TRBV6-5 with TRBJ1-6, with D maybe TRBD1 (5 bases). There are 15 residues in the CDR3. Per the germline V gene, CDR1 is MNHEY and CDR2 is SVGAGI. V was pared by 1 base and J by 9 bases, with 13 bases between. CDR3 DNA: TGTGCCAGCAGTTACTTTCTCGGGGGGACTTCACCCCTCCACTTT. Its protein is CASSYFLGGTSPLHF.

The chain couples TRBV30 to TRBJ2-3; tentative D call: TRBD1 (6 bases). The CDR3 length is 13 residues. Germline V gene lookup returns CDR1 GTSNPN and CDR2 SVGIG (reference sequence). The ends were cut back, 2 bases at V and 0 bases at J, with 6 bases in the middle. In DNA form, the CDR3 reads TGTGCCTGGAGTACAGGGAGCACAGATACGCAGTATTTT. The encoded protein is CAWSTGSTDTQYF.

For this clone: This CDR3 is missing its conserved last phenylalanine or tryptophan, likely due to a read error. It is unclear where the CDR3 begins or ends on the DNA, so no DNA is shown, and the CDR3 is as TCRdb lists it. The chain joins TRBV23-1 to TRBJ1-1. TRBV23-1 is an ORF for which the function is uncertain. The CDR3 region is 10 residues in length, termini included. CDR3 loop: CASSQWGGPE.

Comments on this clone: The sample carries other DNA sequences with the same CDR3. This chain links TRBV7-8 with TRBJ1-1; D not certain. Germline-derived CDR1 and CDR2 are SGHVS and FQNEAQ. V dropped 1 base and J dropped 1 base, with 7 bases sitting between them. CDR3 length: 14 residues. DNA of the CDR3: TGTGCCAGCAGCTTAGTATCCGGGAACACTGAAGCTTTCTTT. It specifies CASSLVSGNTEAFF.

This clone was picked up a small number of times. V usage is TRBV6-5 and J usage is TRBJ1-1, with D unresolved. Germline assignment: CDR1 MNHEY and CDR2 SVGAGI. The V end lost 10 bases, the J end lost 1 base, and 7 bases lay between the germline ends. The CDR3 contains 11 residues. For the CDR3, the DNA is TGTGCCACTATGAGGAACACTGAAGCTTTCTTT. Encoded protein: CATMRNTEAFF.